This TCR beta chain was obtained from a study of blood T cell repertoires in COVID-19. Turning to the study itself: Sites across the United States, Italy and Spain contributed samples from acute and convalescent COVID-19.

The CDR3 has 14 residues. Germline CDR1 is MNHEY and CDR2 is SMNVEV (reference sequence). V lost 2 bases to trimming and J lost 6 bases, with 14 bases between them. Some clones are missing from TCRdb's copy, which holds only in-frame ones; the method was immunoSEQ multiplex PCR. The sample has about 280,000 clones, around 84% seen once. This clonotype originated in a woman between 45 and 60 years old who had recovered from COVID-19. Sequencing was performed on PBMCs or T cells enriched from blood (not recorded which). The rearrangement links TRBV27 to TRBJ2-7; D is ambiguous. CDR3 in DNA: TGTGCCAGCAGTTTAACCCCAGGAAGTCGCGAGCAGTACTTC. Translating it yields CASSLTPGSREQYF.